Listed here are 2 T cell receptor beta chains from one sample, sequenced in a study of PD-1 blockade in classical Hodgkin lymphoma. Measured with immunoSEQ multiplex PCR; TCRdb has only the in-frame clones, and not every one. The table has 25,000 to 30,000 clones, roughly 62% seen once. Each and every patient relapsed after autologous stem cell transplantation, and patients got differing brentuximab vedotin exposure. The sample was peripheral blood mononuclear cells (PBMCs), taken before the second cycle of nivolumab. The receptors originated from a human donor with classical Hodgkin lymphoma.

The rearrangement joins TRBV6-1 to TRBJ2-3, with a weak D call TRBD1 (5 bases). The germline V gene has CDR1 MNHNS and CDR2 SASEGT. The V and J ends lost 4 bases and 0 bases respectively, with 20 bases between them. The CDR3 length is 18 residues. Here the CDR3 DNA reads TGTGCCAGCAGTGGAAAGGGTTCGACAGCGACTAGCACAGATACGCAGTATTTT. Protein sequence: CASSGKGSTATSTDTQYF.

The chain employs TRBV28 and TRBJ2-7, with TRBD2 matching 13 bases. Germline V CDR1 and CDR2: MDHEN, SYDVKM. J gave up 4 bases and V 3 bases, and 12 bases lay outside the gene matches. This CDR3 has 18 amino acids. In nucleotides, the CDR3 is TGTGCCAGCAGTTTCGGGGCTACTAGCGGGAGGGCCAGTTACGAGCAGTACTTC. This encodes CASSFGATSGRASYEQYF.